The 21 T cell receptor beta chains listed next were all sequenced from one sample in a study of long-term antiretroviral therapy in people with HIV. An immunoSEQ assay, version v3.0, was performed at survey level. The protocol was immunoSEQ multiplex PCR, while the TCRdb copy is restricted to in-frame clones and leaves out a portion. This sample carries around 8,000 clones, roughly 80% of them seen once, and the ten largest clones take approximately 13%. The sequenced sample was unsorted PBMCs, obtained 2.5 to 2.7 years before starting antiretroviral therapy. The receptors originated from a man in his forties with HIV.

J is TRBJ2-7 and V is TRBV4-3; the match to TRBD2 covers 14 bases. The germline V gene encodes CDR1 LGHNA and CDR2 YSLEER. This CDR3 is 16 amino acids long. V lost 4 bases, J lost 6 bases, and 8 bases stayed unmatched. This chain's CDR3 is CASSRTSGGPPGEQYF. Written as DNA, the CDR3 is TGCGCCAGCAGCCGGACTAGCGGGGGGCCTCCAGGCGAGCAGTACTTC.

J is TRBJ1-2 and V is TRBV5-4, with TRBD1 identical over 12 bases. The V and J ends lost 2 bases and 2 bases, in that order; junction bases with no gene match: 1. CDR3 length: 15 amino acids. The germline gives CDR1 SGHNT, CDR2 YYREEE (reference sequence). CDR3 residues: CASSFGTGGNYGYTF. The CDR3 DNA reads TGTGCCAGCAGCTTTGGGACAGGGGGCAACTATGGCTACACCTTC. Based on the CDR3 plus reference TRBV5-4 and TRBJ1-2, the full variable domain is ETGVTQSPTHLIKTRGQQVTLRCSSQSGHNTVSWYQQALGQGPQFIFQYYREEENGRGNFPPRFSGLQFPNYSSELNVNALELDDSALYLCASSFGTGGNYGYTFGSGTRLTVV.

With respect to this clone: No DNA is shown, since the ends of the CDR3 on it are uncertain; the CDR3 is the one TCRdb lists. The rearrangement uses TRBV12-2 and TRBJ1-1. TRBV12-2 represents a pseudogene. With termini counted, the CDR3 has 13 amino acids. CDR3 in amino acids: CASRFGLGAEAFF.

J is TRBJ1-2 and V is TRBV5-1; the D is unclear. CDR1 is SGHRS and CDR2 is YFSETQ in the germline V gene. V lost 4 bases and J lost 6, with 16 bases in between. The CDR3 is made up of 14 amino acids. The CDR3 DNA reads TGCGCCAGCAGCCCAGGACGAGCCCTCGATGGCTACACCTTC. Encoded protein: CASSPGRALDGYTF.

V gene TRBV6-1 combines with J gene TRBJ1-1; weak D call: TRBD1 (5 bases). The V gene's germline CDR1 is MNHNS and CDR2 SASEGT. The CDR3 spans 13 residues. V gave up 8 bases and J gave up 3 bases, with 13 bases separating them. CDR3 in amino acids: CASSGGDHTEAFF. The CDR3 coding sequence is TGTGCCAGCTCGGGGGGGGACCACACTGAAGCTTTCTTT.

The CDR3 nucleotides are TGTGCCAGCAGGGAAACTAGCGGGGGGGCCAACACAGATACGCAGTATTTT. Its protein product is CASRETSGGANTDTQYF. This chain connects TRBV7-6 to TRBJ2-3; 13 bases fit TRBD2. The CDR3 is made up of 17 amino acids. CDR1 and CDR2 from the germline V gene are SGHVS and FNYEAQ. Trimming cost V 6 bases and J 2 bases; bases outside gene matches: 8.

The CDR3 protein is CASSLVEGVDTEAFF. DNA of the CDR3: TGTGCCAGCAGCTTAGTTGAAGGAGTGGACACTGAAGCTTTCTTT. The chain recombines TRBV7-9 with TRBJ1-1; D unclear. Trimming left V 1 base short and J 3 bases short, with 12 bases between. Germline V gives CDR1 SEHNR, CDR2 FQNEAQ (reference sequence). This CDR3 has 15 residues.

The chain links TRBV10-1 to TRBJ2-7; no clear D gene. V was cut by 0 bases and J by 6 bases, with 9 bases left in between. The CDR3 contains 13 residues. Germline values: CDR1 WNHNN, CDR2 SYGVQD (reference sequence). The CDR3 sequence: CASSESRTSEQYF. The CDR3, as DNA: TGCGCCAGCAGTGAGTCCCGGACCTCCGAGCAGTACTTC.

The V call is TRBV10-2, the J call TRBJ2-7; 8 bases fit TRBD2. CDR3 length: 14 amino acids. With 6 bases clipped from V and 0 bases from J, the junction kept 4 bases outside the gene matches. From germline, CDR1 is WSHSY and CDR2 SAAADI. The CDR3 nucleotides are TGCGCCAGCAGATCGACTAGCGTCTCCTACGAGCAGTACTTC. It yields the protein CASRSTSVSYEQYF.

Only a few counts were recorded for this clone. The gene calls are TRBV19 and TRBJ2-1, with TRBD2 matching 7 bases. Germline CDR1 reads LNHDA; CDR2 reads SQIVND (reference sequence). J lost 0 bases, V lost 2 bases, and 1 base had no gene match. CDR3 length equals 15 residues. The CDR3 spells CASSITGGSYNEQFF. CDR3 DNA sequence: TGTGCCAGTAGTATAACGGGGGGCTCCTACAATGAGCAGTTCTTC.

This chain joins TRBV5-6 and TRBJ1-3, with TRBD1 matching over 7 bases. With V trimmed by 3 bases and J by 0 bases, 15 bases remained unmatched. The length of the CDR3 is 19 residues. Germline V CDR1 and CDR2: SGHDT, YYEEEE. The CDR3 DNA is TGTGCCAGCAGCTCAATACAGACTAACAGGGGTATCTCTGGAAACACCATATATTTT. Amino acid sequence: CASSSIQTNRGISGNTIYF.

V usage is TRBV27 and J usage is TRBJ2-3, with D possibly matching TRBD1 (5 bases). V was cut by 3 bases and J by 4 bases, with 11 bases left in between. CDR3 length: 14 amino acids. Germline V gives CDR1 MNHEY, CDR2 SMNVEV (reference sequence). CDR3 amino acids: CASSLLGLADTQYF. For the CDR3, the DNA is TGTGCCAGCAGTTTGTTGGGGCTCGCAGATACGCAGTATTTT.

The chain carries TRBV9 and TRBJ2-7; possibly TRBD1 or TRBD2 for D (5 bases each). Germline-derived CDR1 and CDR2 are SGDLS and YYNGEE. The CDR3 extends over 11 amino acids. The V gene lost 4 bases and the J gene lost 5 bases, with 7 bases spanning the gap. The CDR3 here is CASSPGHEQYF. DNA for the CDR3: TGTGCCAGCAGCCCGGGGCACGAGCAGTACTTC.

This clone came up a few times. V usage is TRBV6-4 and J usage is TRBJ1-6; the D gene is possibly TRBD1 (6 bases). The CDR3 contains 12 residues. Trimming left V 6 bases short and J 9 bases short, with 9 bases between. The V gene's germline CDR1 is MRHNA and CDR2 SNTAGT. The CDR3 DNA follows: TGTGCCAGCAGACAGGGAAGTTCACCCCTCCACTTT. Amino acids: CASRQGSSPLHF.

J is TRBJ2-7 and V is TRBV28; 9 bases are shared with TRBD1. The CDR3 contains 15 residues. V shed 5 bases and J 7 bases; nucleotides not matched to a gene: 12. Germline V lookup: CDR1 MDHEN, CDR2 SYDVKM. In nucleotides, the CDR3 is TGTGCCAGCAGTCCTGGGACAGGGCAACCCCGGGAGCAGTACTTC. This translates into CASSPGTGQPREQYF.

V and J are TRBV4-3 and TRBJ2-7, with D unresolved. Germline values: CDR1 LGHNA, CDR2 YSLEER. The CDR3 length is 13 residues. V lost 0 bases and J 4 bases, leaving 7 bases between the germline ends. The CDR3 loop reads CASSQESGYEQYF. The DNA for the CDR3 is TGCGCCAGCAGCCAAGAATCGGGTTACGAGCAGTACTTC.

This chain uses TRBV29-1 with TRBJ2-7, with D possibly matching TRBD1 (5 bases). Germline loops: CDR1 SQVTM, CDR2 ANQGSEA. The length of the CDR3 is 11 residues. Trimming pared 7 bases from V and 6 bases from J, leaving 13 bases between. The CDR3 here is CSATTVFEQYF. The CDR3 DNA is TGCAGCGCAACGACAGTATTCGAGCAGTACTTC.

This clone was recorded only once. The chain carries TRBV6-1 and TRBJ1-3; TRBD1 aligns across 7 bases. V lost 4 bases and J lost 3; bases outside the gene matches: 3. This CDR3 contains 14 residues. CDR1 and CDR2 from the germline V gene are MNHNS and SASEGT. The CDR3 DNA reads TGTGCCAGCAGTGGACGGGACAGTGGAAACACCATATATTTT. Its protein is CASSGRDSGNTIYF.

This clone was seen a few times. DNA of the CDR3: TGTGCCAGCAGCTCCAGGGGTTTAGGATCACCCCTCCACTTT. Protein product: CASSSRGLGSPLHF. The rearrangement joins TRBV13 to TRBJ1-6, with D possibly matching TRBD1 (6 bases). The CDR3 contains 14 residues. V was shortened by 4 bases and J by 10 bases, with 14 bases between the two germline ends. Germline CDR1 PRHDT, CDR2 FYEKMQ (reference sequence).

The V gene is TRBV7-8, the J gene TRBJ2-1; 11 nucleotides match TRBD1. The J segment lost 2 bases and the V segment lost 5 bases, leaving 5 bases of the junction unmatched. CDR1 and CDR2 (germline): SGHVS, FQNEAQ. The length of the CDR3 is 16 residues. CDR3 in amino acids: CASSLGTGGTYNEQFF. For the CDR3, the DNA is TGTGCCAGCAGCCTAGGGACAGGGGGGACCTACAATGAGCAGTTCTTC.

The DNA of the CDR3 is TGTGCCAGCAGTTGGGGCAGGGGAGGTGATGGCTACACCTTC. Protein: CASSWGRGGDGYTF. The chain has TRBV5-6 and TRBJ1-2; a weak D match, TRBD1 (6 bases). Germline CDR1 reads SGHDT; CDR2 reads YYEEEE. The CDR3 spans 14 residues. V was trimmed by 5 bases and J by 6 bases, leaving 17 bases between them.